Following are 4 T cell receptor beta chains from one sample sequenced in a study of blood T cell repertoires in COVID-19. Repertoires were generated with immunoSEQ multiplex PCR, while TCRdb's copy carries only in-frame clones and drops some. The repertoire holds 140,000 to 150,000 clones, with just under 80% as singletons. The specimen was peripheral blood. The receptors were sampled from a woman aged 60-75 years with acute or convalescent COVID-19.

V and J are TRBV12-3 or TRBV12-4 and TRBJ1-1; D uncertain. V was cut by 7 bases and J by 1 base, with 10 bases left in between. The CDR3 runs to 13 residues. Here the CDR3 DNA reads TGTGCCAGCACCCTTGGGCGGAACACTGAAGCTTTCTTT. It specifies CASTLGRNTEAFF.

CDR3 residues: CASSLGHTGASSYEQYF. CDR3 nucleotides: TGCGCCAGCAGCTTGGGGCACACAGGGGCCTCCTCCTACGAGCAGTACTTC. V and J are TRBV5-1 and TRBJ2-7; TRBD1 matches 7 bases. V shed 0 bases, J shed 0 bases, and the junction held 9 bases outside the gene matches. Germline lookup yields CDR1 SGHRS and CDR2 YFSETQ. The CDR3 is 17 amino acids.

The gene calls are TRBV27 and TRBJ2-3; 10 bases agree with TRBD2. This CDR3 has 16 amino acids. Germline CDR1 MNHEY, CDR2 SMNVEV (reference sequence). Trimming at V came to 5 bases and at J to 6 bases, leaving 11 bases not matched to a gene. The CDR3 loop reads CASSTAVAGGADTQYF. CDR3 nucleotides: TGTGCCAGCAGTACCGCCGTAGCGGGAGGTGCCGATACGCAGTATTTT.

The sample holds one count of this clone. This chain joins TRBV19 and TRBJ2-1; no reliable D call. Trimming cost V 3 bases and J 0 bases, with 9 bases left between them. This CDR3 is 15 amino acids long. From germline, CDR1 is LNHDA and CDR2 SQIVND (reference sequence). In DNA, the CDR3 is TGTGCCAGTAGTATCACTTGGAGCTCCTACAATGAGCAGTTCTTC. This encodes CASSITWSSYNEQFF.